This T cell receptor (beta chain) comes out of a study of cytomegalovirus exposure and HLA in healthy donors. Whole-study results and caveats: According to the study, 180 or so TCR beta chains were cytomegalovirus-associated.

With regard to this clone: Its matching antigen is unknown.

60 Vbeta and 13 Jbeta primers were used in PCR. Clones were sequenced by immunoSEQ multiplex PCR, and TCRdb holds only the in-frame ones, with some missing. The repertoire includes 150,000 to 200,000 clones, around 80% of them detected once, and around 11% sits in the top ten. Germline V gives CDR1 MNHEY, CDR2 SMNVEV (reference sequence). V shed 3 bases, J shed 2 bases, and the junction held 1 base outside the gene matches. This CDR3 has 13 residues. Every donor was a healthy person donating bone marrow. Material: PBMCs. V is TRBV27 and J is TRBJ2-7, with 7 bases that match TRBD2. The TCR was taken from a man aged 18 to 29 in good health and CMV-seropositive. The CDR3 loop is CASSFGRTYEQYF. As DNA, the CDR3 is TGTGCCAGCAGTTTCGGGAGGACCTACGAGCAGTACTTC.